What follows is one T cell receptor beta chain and its context. Individuals drawn from under 30 US areas were about 18 to 90 years old. The data originate from a study of blood T cell repertoires in COVID-19. Study-wide context: Samples representing acute and convalescent COVID-19 were sourced from the United States, Italy and Spain.

V shed 4 bases, J shed 6 bases, and the junction held 0 bases outside the gene matches. The CDR3 has 13 residues. As handled by the study authors: Reference gene primer amplification gave estimated nucleated cell counts. Profiling relied on immunoSEQ multiplex PCR, and the TCRdb table lists in-frame clones only, not all of them. V and J calls and clone size are those listed in that table; D and trimming were worked out from the DNA. The sample includes 300,000 to 400,000 clones, around 86% seen only once; the top ten take about 4.2%. J is TRBJ1-5 and V is TRBV12-3 or TRBV12-4; 10 nucleotides align to TRBD1. The TCR was taken from a woman aged 40 to 50 with acute COVID-19. The sequencing sample was made of PBMCs or T cells enriched from blood (not recorded which). The CDR3 region has the DNA TGTGCCAGCAGTTGGACAGGGGGTCAGCCCCAGCATTTT. It codes for CASSWTGGQPQHF.